The rows below give T cell receptor beta chains drawn from one sample of a study of blood T cells in healthy people across ages. TCRdb ran MiXCR on the 5' RACE reads and lists one entry per CDR3 protein. The sample shows hundreds of thousands of distinct CDR3 sequences, around 62% of them seen only once. Sequenced input: blood. The receptors originated from a man aged 30 to 45 in good health. Both conserved end residues are part of each CDR3. A D gene is named only where the DNA matches it firmly. Clone size appears in some rows only: once, few, many, or a class for an expanded clone.

size	D	V	J	length	DNA	CDR3
.	TRBD2	TRBV12-3/TRBV12-4	TRBJ2-3	15	TGTGCCAGCAGTCAAACCGGGACTAGCGTCGATACGCAGTATTTT	CASSQTGTSVDTQYF
once	.	TRBV29-1	TRBJ2-7	12	TGCAGCGTTGGGTCCACCTCCTACGAGCAGTACTTC	CSVGSTSYEQYF
.	.	TRBV2	TRBJ2-5	15	TGTGCCAGCAGTGAATCGGTGGGGCGCAGGGAGACCCAGTACTTC	CASSESVGRRETQYF
few	.	TRBV6-1	TRBJ2-3	13	TGTGCCAGCCTCACTCCTTTTACAGATACGCAGTATTTT	CASLTPFTDTQYF
.	TRBD1	TRBV18	TRBJ2-5	17	TGTGCCAGCTCACCGAAACTGACAGGGGGCAGATCAGAGACCCAGTACTTC	CASSPKLTGGRSETQYF
.	.	TRBV24-1	TRBJ1-1	12	TGTGCCACCGGGGGGACGAGGACTGAAGCTTTCTTT	CATGGTRTEAFF
.	.	TRBV4-3	TRBJ2-5	15	TGCGCCAGCAGCCAGGGACGGACCCCCCAAGAGACCCAGTACTTC	CASSQGRTPQETQYF
.	.	TRBV4-3	TRBJ1-6	16	TGCGCCAGCAGCCAAGATGGAGGGACGGACCATTCACCCCTCCACTTT	CASSQDGGTDHSPLHF
.	.	TRBV3-1	TRBJ2-3	14	TGTGCCAGCAGTCTACAGGGCCTCCCGGATACGCAGTATTTT	CASSLQGLPDTQYF
.	TRBD2	TRBV9	TRBJ2-5	15	TGTGCCAGCAGCGTAGCCCCCGGGGGGGGAGAGACCCAGTACTTC	CASSVAPGGGETQYF
.	TRBD1	TRBV12-3/TRBV12-4	TRBJ2-7	14	TGTGCCAGCAGGCGACAGGGGGTTTACAATGAGCAGTACTTC	CASRRQGVYNEQYF
.	.	TRBV10-3	TRBJ2-1	14	TGTGCCATCAGTGAAGAGGGGTCCTACAATGAGCAGTTCTTC	CAISEEGSYNEQFF
.	TRBD1	TRBV29-1	TRBJ2-6	14	TGCAACGTGCCGACAGGGACTGGGGCCAACGTCCTGACTTTC	CNVPTGTGANVLTF
few	.	TRBV28	TRBJ2-5	11	TGTGCCAGCAGTTCTAGACGGGAGCAGTACTTC	CASSSRREQYF
once	.	TRBV24-1	TRBJ1-2	15	TGTGCCACCAGTGATGGGGCAGGGGACGACTATGGCTACACCTTC	CATSDGAGDDYGYTF
few	TRBD2	TRBV7-2	TRBJ2-7	15	TGTGCCAGCAGCGAACTAGCGGGGGGGCCCTACGAGCAGTACTTC	CASSELAGGPYEQYF
.	.	TRBV5-1	TRBJ2-2	16	TGCGCCAGCAGCTTGGAGATAACAGGCCTGGCCGGGGAGCTGTTTTTT	CASSLEITGLAGELFF
.	TRBD1	TRBV4-3	TRBJ1-6	14	TGCGCCAGCAGCAGGGGGCAGCGAAATTCACCCCTCCACTTT	CASSRGQRNSPLHF
few	.	TRBV9	TRBJ2-4	15	TGTGCCAGCAGCGTAGGAAATGAAGCCAAAAACATTCAGTACTTC	CASSVGNEAKNIQYF
.	.	TRBV28	TRBJ2-7	14	TGTGCCAGCACGGTCAGATTGGATGCCTACGAGCAGTACTTC	CASTVRLDAYEQYF
few	.	TRBV6-2/TRBV6-3	TRBJ2-7	18	TGTGCCAGCAGTTTCCGACTGAGTGGCTCGGCAGGGCTCTACGAGCAGTACTTC	CASSFRLSGSAGLYEQYF
once	.	TRBV7-4	TRBJ2-7	14	TGCGCCAGCAGCTTCCTCAGGGAGAGCGACGAGCAGTACTTC	CASSFLRESDEQYF
.	.	TRBV9	TRBJ2-1	14	TGCGCCAGCAGCGTAGCTACGGAGGGGAATGAGCAGTTCTTC	CASSVATEGNEQFF
.	TRBD2	TRBV20-1	TRBJ2-3	14	TGCAGTGCTAGTAAGGCTAGCGGTAGGGATACGCAGTATTTT	CSASKASGRDTQYF
.	.	TRBV9	TRBJ2-4	14	TGTGCCAGCACAGATAGACTAGCCAAAAACATTCAGTACTTC	CASTDRLAKNIQYF
.	.	TRBV28	TRBJ1-2	12	TGTGCCAGCAGGGAGGGGATCTATGGCTACACCTTC	CASREGIYGYTF
few	.	TRBV11-2	TRBJ2-1	14	TGTGCCAGCGGGCTAGGCACCACCTACAATGAGCAGTTCTTC	CASGLGTTYNEQFF
.	.	TRBV29-1	TRBJ2-1	12	TGCAGCGTGGGGCACTCCTACAATGAGCAGTTCTTC	CSVGHSYNEQFF
.	TRBD1	TRBV20-1	TRBJ2-7	13	TGCAGTGCTACGGACAGGGTGGTTGACGAGCAGTACTTC	CSATDRVVDEQYF
.	TRBD1	TRBV4-3	TRBJ2-6	20	TGCGCCAGCAGTCCCACACGGGGGACAGGGGCTGACTCTGGGGCCAACGTCCTGACTTTC	CASSPTRGTGADSGANVLTF
.	.	TRBV29-1	TRBJ2-3	12	TGCAGTTTCGGGTTGGGCACAGATACGCAGTATTTT	CSFGLGTDTQYF
.	TRBD1	TRBV5-1	TRBJ2-3	15	TGCGCCAGCAGCTTGGCCGACAGGGAAACAGATACGCAGTATTTT	CASSLADRETDTQYF
.	.	TRBV14	TRBJ2-7	16	TGTGCCAGCAGCCAAGCTCATGGACGCAGATCCTACGAGCAGTACTTC	CASSQAHGRRSYEQYF
.	.	TRBV28	TRBJ2-5	16	TGTGCCAGCAGTTCCCCGTCACGGGACTTCCAAGAGACCCAGTACTTC	CASSSPSRDFQETQYF
.	.	TRBV14	TRBJ2-3	15	TGTGCCAGCAGCCACACCTGGGTTAAAGCAGATACGCAGTATTTT	CASSHTWVKADTQYF
.	.	TRBV5-1	TRBJ2-7	13	TGCGCCAGCAGCCATGAGGTCTCCTACGAGCAGTACTTC	CASSHEVSYEQYF
few	.	TRBV7-2	TRBJ2-3	13	TGTGCCAGCAGCCCTCAGGGGTCAGATACGCAGTATTTT	CASSPQGSDTQYF
few	TRBD1	TRBV29-1	TRBJ2-1	11	TGCAGCGGTGACAGGGTTGGCGAGCAGTTCTTC	CSGDRVGEQFF
.	.	TRBV5-8	TRBJ1-2	13	TGTGCCAGCAGAACATGGAGGACAGAGGGCTACACCTTC	CASRTWRTEGYTF
few	.	TRBV27	TRBJ2-7	13	TGTGCCAGCACTCCTGGGGCCGGCTACGAGCAGTACTTC	CASTPGAGYEQYF
.	.	TRBV9	TRBJ1-2	15	TGTGCCAGCAGTGGAAGACGGACAAGGAACTATGGCTACACCTTC	CASSGRRTRNYGYTF
.	.	TRBV7-9	TRBJ1-2	14	TGTGCCAGCAGCCCACCGGAAGTCACCTATGGCTACACCTTC	CASSPPEVTYGYTF